This T cell receptor beta chain was sequenced for a study of T cell changes during pregnancy in multiple sclerosis. TCRdb keeps only in-frame clones here, not all; method: immunoSEQ multiplex PCR. The sample holds around 110,000 clones, 92% seen once. Source: peripheral blood, taken in the third trimester of pregnancy. This receptor was identified in a female donor with multiple sclerosis, enrolled in a pregnancy study.

CDR3 DNA sequence: TGTGCCACCAGCAGAGGCAGGACAGTGATCCAAGAGACCCAGTACTTC. Translation: CATSRGRTVIQETQYF. This sequence joins TRBV15 and TRBJ2-5, with D tentatively TRBD1 (6 bases). This CDR3 spans 16 amino acids. Germline lookup yields CDR1 LNHNV and CDR2 YYDKDF (reference sequence). The V gene lost 1 base and the J gene lost 1 base, with 13 bases spanning the gap.